This passage covers 12 T cell receptor beta chains from one sample sequenced in a study of blood T cell repertoires in COVID-19 (TCRdb year 2020). To prepare the library, the immunoSEQ multiplex PCR assay was applied. The clones in this table, taken by TCRdb from immuneACCESS, are in-frame only. Not every clone is retained; where verified, under half of the shortfall comes from an unresolved V gene, and the cause of the rest is unknown. The sample has approximately 210,000 clones on record, roughly 86% of them singletons. The ten largest make up 6.5% to 9% of the sample. Sequences were obtained from peripheral blood. The receptor set was obtained from a woman between 45 and 60 years old with active or convalescent COVID-19.

The chain combines TRBV5-1 with TRBJ1-5; 9 bases align to TRBD1. The CDR3 runs to 15 residues. Germline CDR1 and CDR2: SGHRS and YFSETQ. V shed 4 bases, J shed 6 bases, and the junction held 8 bases outside the gene matches. The DNA for the CDR3 is TGCGCCAGCAGCAGCTGGGACAGGGCGAGTCAGCCCCAGCATTTT. Translation: CASSSWDRASQPQHF.

V is TRBV19 and J is TRBJ1-4; D not resolved. The CDR3 is 15 residues long. V lost 4 bases and J 0 bases, leaving 9 bases between the germline ends. CDR1 and CDR2 from the germline V gene are LNHDA and SQIVND (reference sequence). CDR3 residues: CASSTGAATNEKLFF. CDR3 sequence (DNA): TGTGCCAGTAGTACCGGAGCTGCAACTAATGAAAAACTGTTTTTT.

The genes are TRBV5-1 and TRBJ2-2; 12 nucleotides align to TRBD2. This CDR3 comprises 16 residues. V was pared by 2 bases and J by 5 bases, with 4 bases of the junction left unmatched. Germline lookup yields CDR1 SGHRS and CDR2 YFSETQ. This CDR3 is CASSFLAGGLTGELFF. CDR3 sequence (DNA): TGCGCCAGCAGCTTCCTAGCGGGGGGGCTTACCGGGGAGCTGTTTTTT. The whole variable domain, remainder taken from reference TRBV5-1 and TRBJ2-2, is KAGVTQTPRYLIKTRGQQVTLSCSPISGHRSVSWYQQTPGQGLQFLFEYFSETQRNKGNFPGRFSGRQFSNSRSEMNVSTLELGDSALYLCASSFLAGGLTGELFFGEGSRLTVL.

The chain recombines TRBV11-2 with TRBJ1-2; no reliable D call. CDR1 is SGHAT, CDR2 FQNNGV, per germline. V was shortened by 8 bases and J by 1 base, with 8 bases between the two germline ends. CDR3 length: 12 amino acids. The CDR3, as DNA: TGTGCCAGCCGCGGTGGTAACTATGGCTACACCTTC. Its protein product is CASRGGNYGYTF.

The chain recombines TRBV28 with TRBJ2-1, with 7 bases aligning to TRBD2. Per the germline V gene, CDR1 is MDHEN and CDR2 is SYDVKM. The CDR3 is 14 amino acids. J lost 8 bases, V lost 6 bases, and 10 bases had no gene match. The CDR3 loop reads CASSPLGRVDEQFF. In DNA form, the CDR3 reads TGTGCCAGCAGCCCCCTGGGGAGGGTCGATGAGCAGTTCTTC.

The V gene is TRBV29-1, the J gene TRBJ1-2, with a possible D match to TRBD1 (5 bases). The V end lost 7 bases, the J end lost 2 bases, and 14 bases lay between the germline ends. The CDR3 loop spans 13 amino acids. In germline, CDR1 is SQVTM, CDR2 ANQGSEA. CDR3 bases: TGCAGCGGGCGGGACGGCGTCAACTATGGCTACACCTTC. It specifies CSGRDGVNYGYTF.

The chain employs TRBV19 and TRBJ1-2; 8 bases map to TRBD1. This CDR3 region has 13 residues. The germline V gene has CDR1 LNHDA and CDR2 SQIVND (reference sequence). V shed 5 bases, J shed 3 bases, and the junction held 2 bases outside the gene matches. CDR3 nucleotides: TGTGCCAGTAGTCCGGACAGGGACTATGGCTACACCTTC. Translating gives CASSPDRDYGYTF.

The rearrangement uses TRBV5-1 and TRBJ2-3; D ambiguous. In germline, CDR1 is SGHRS, CDR2 YFSETQ. The CDR3 contains 15 residues. Trimming removed 2 bases at V and 0 bases at J, with 10 bases between. The CDR3 bases are TGCGCCAGCAGCTTATTACCTGGCAGCACAGATACGCAGTATTTT. This codes for CASSLLPGSTDTQYF.

The J gene is TRBJ2-5, the V gene TRBV29-1; 7 nucleotides match TRBD2. Germline values: CDR1 SQVTM, CDR2 ANQGSEA. J lost 2 bases, V lost 4 bases, and 10 bases had no gene match. The CDR3 loop spans 15 amino acids. CDR3 amino acids: CSVARALGGQETQYF. Here the CDR3 DNA reads TGCAGCGTTGCCCGGGCTCTCGGGGGGCAAGAGACCCAGTACTTC.

V and J are TRBV28 and TRBJ1-3, with 8 bases aligning to TRBD1. CDR3 length: 16 amino acids. V shed 4 bases, J shed 3 bases, and the junction held 8 bases outside the gene matches. Looked up from germline, CDR1 is MDHEN and CDR2 is SYDVKM. In DNA form, the CDR3 reads TGTGCCAGCAGTTCTACAGGGGGACGGGGTGGAAACACCATATATTTT. Translation gives CASSSTGGRGGNTIYF.

J is TRBJ2-1 and V is TRBV19; 10 bases line up with TRBD2. Trimming at V came to 6 bases and at J to 8 bases, leaving 10 bases not matched to a gene. The germline V gene encodes CDR1 LNHDA and CDR2 SQIVND (reference sequence). The CDR3 runs to 15 residues. CDR3 DNA sequence: TGTGCCAGTAGCCCCGGGGGACTAGCGTTCGATGAGCAGTTCTTC. It encodes CASSPGGLAFDEQFF.

This chain uses TRBV27 with TRBJ1-1; D is ambiguous. Germline V gene data show CDR1 as MNHEY and CDR2 as SMNVEV (reference sequence). The CDR3 consists of 13 residues. V lost 3 bases to trimming and J lost 4 bases, with 9 bases between them. The CDR3 reads CASSFGRSTEAFF. In DNA form, the CDR3 reads TGTGCCAGCAGTTTTGGCCGTTCCACTGAAGCTTTCTTT.